These T cell receptor beta chains were read from a single sample in a study of cytotoxic CD8 clonotypes in ibrutinib-treated CLL. The protocol was immunoSEQ multiplex PCR, while the TCRdb copy is restricted to in-frame clones and leaves out a portion. The sample has about 92,000 clones, roughly three quarters seen once. Sample: PBMCs, taken after 24 months of ibrutinib treatment. These receptors were collected from a human donor with chronic lymphocytic leukemia. CDR3s include the opening cysteine and the closing phenylalanine or tryptophan. Fields, in order: CDR3 protein, CDR3 DNA, clone size, V gene, D gene, J gene. The D gene is left open where the match is weak. For some rows the clone size is stated as once, few or many, or as a class when expanded; others skip it.

CDR3 protein: CASSPWSGHTEAFF
CDR3 DNA: TGTGCCAGCTCACCATGGTCAGGGCACACTGAAGCTTTCTTT
clone size: .
V gene: TRBV18
D gene: .
J gene: TRBJ1-1

CDR3 protein: CASSPRQDGKLFF
CDR3 DNA: TGTGCCAGCAGCCCCCGCCAGGACGGAAAACTGTTTTTT
clone size: few
V gene: TRBV6-6
D gene: .
J gene: TRBJ1-4

CDR3 protein: CAWSGGQGRYNEQFF
CDR3 DNA: TGTGCCTGGAGTGGGGGACAGGGTCGTTACAATGAGCAGTTCTTC
clone size: few
V gene: TRBV30
D gene: TRBD1
J gene: TRBJ2-1

CDR3 protein: CASSIRTGGYSNQPQHF
CDR3 DNA: TGTGCCAGTAGTATCCGGACAGGGGGATATAGCAATCAGCCCCAGCATTTT
clone size: .
V gene: TRBV19
D gene: TRBD1
J gene: TRBJ1-5

CDR3 protein: CASSKHGSSGRPSSYEQYF
CDR3 DNA: TGTGCCAGCAGCAAACATGGATCTAGCGGGAGGCCGAGCTCCTACGAGCAGTACTTC
clone size: .
V gene: TRBV21-1
D gene: .
J gene: TRBJ2-7

CDR3 protein: CASSLEQETQYF
CDR3 DNA: TGCGCCAGCAGCTTGGAGCAAGAGACCCAGTACTTC
clone size: few
V gene: TRBV5-1
D gene: .
J gene: TRBJ2-5

CDR3 protein: CASSLGRKNTEAFF
CDR3 DNA: TGTGCCAGCAGCTTAGGGAGGAAGAACACTGAAGCTTTCTTT
clone size: .
V gene: TRBV7-9
D gene: .
J gene: TRBJ1-1

CDR3 protein: CASSALAGGDYGYTF
CDR3 DNA: TGTGCCAGCAGTGCCCTCGCGGGGGGCGACTATGGCTACACCTTC
clone size: .
V gene: TRBV25-1
D gene: .
J gene: TRBJ1-2

CDR3 protein: CASSPSTGSHQPQHF
CDR3 DNA: TGTGCCAGCAGCCCGTCGACAGGATCGCATCAGCCCCAGCATTTT
clone size: .
V gene: TRBV28
D gene: .
J gene: TRBJ1-5

CDR3 protein: CASSRERANTGELFF
CDR3 DNA: TGTGCCAGCAGTCGGGAGCGGGCGAACACCGGGGAGCTGTTTTTT
clone size: .
V gene: TRBV14
D gene: .
J gene: TRBJ2-2

CDR3 protein: CASSLAGFTEAFF
CDR3 DNA: TGTGCCAGCAGTTTAGCGGGGTTTACTGAAGCTTTCTTT
clone size: few
V gene: TRBV27
D gene: .
J gene: TRBJ1-1

CDR3 protein: CASSPGQGSEKLFF
CDR3 DNA: TGTGCCAGCTCACCAGGACAGGGTAGTGAAAAACTGTTTTTT
clone size: once
V gene: TRBV18
D gene: TRBD1
J gene: TRBJ1-4

CDR3 protein: CASSLGGYSSYNEQFF
CDR3 DNA: TGTGCCAGCAGCTTAGGTGGGTATAGCTCCTACAATGAGCAGTTCTTC
clone size: .
V gene: TRBV7-2
D gene: .
J gene: TRBJ2-1

CDR3 protein: CASSFQGARETQYF
CDR3 DNA: TGTGCCAGCAGTTTCCAGGGGGCGCGGGAGACCCAGTACTTC
clone size: .
V gene: TRBV6-1
D gene: TRBD1
J gene: TRBJ2-5

CDR3 protein: CASSDSSGRTDTQYF
CDR3 DNA: TGTGCCAGCAGCGACTCTAGCGGTCGCACAGATACGCAGTATTTT
clone size: .
V gene: TRBV9
D gene: TRBD2
J gene: TRBJ2-3

CDR3 protein: CASSDENEQFF
CDR3 DNA: TGTGCCAGCAGTGACGAAAATGAGCAGTTCTTC
clone size: once
V gene: TRBV27
D gene: .
J gene: TRBJ2-1

CDR3 protein: CARSPGYTEAFF
CDR3 DNA: TGTGCCCGGAGTCCGGGGTACACTGAAGCTTTCTTT
clone size: .
V gene: TRBV30
D gene: .
J gene: TRBJ1-1

CDR3 protein: CASSPGLAGGRSSYNEQFF
CDR3 DNA: TGTGCCAGCAGCCCGGGACTAGCGGGAGGCCGGAGCTCCTACAATGAGCAGTTCTTC
clone size: .
V gene: TRBV5-5
D gene: TRBD2
J gene: TRBJ2-1

CDR3 protein: CAWSVEGNEQFF
CDR3 DNA: TGTGCCTGGAGTGTAGAGGGCAATGAGCAGTTCTTC
clone size: .
V gene: TRBV30
D gene: .
J gene: TRBJ2-1

CDR3 protein: CATRDRAEKLFF
CDR3 DNA: TGTGCCACGAGGGACAGGGCAGAAAAACTGTTTTTT
clone size: .
V gene: TRBV2
D gene: TRBD1
J gene: TRBJ1-4

CDR3 protein: CASSTLGGEQFF
CDR3 DNA: TGTGCCAGCAGCACTCTGGGCGGAGAGCAGTTCTTC
clone size: few
V gene: TRBV7-9
D gene: .
J gene: TRBJ2-1

CDR3 protein: CASSPQGSYNEQFF
CDR3 DNA: TGTGCCAGCAGTCCACAGGGGAGCTACAATGAGCAGTTCTTC
clone size: .
V gene: TRBV7-6
D gene: TRBD1
J gene: TRBJ2-1

CDR3 protein: CASSQGDLLSYNEQFF
CDR3 DNA: TGCGCCAGCAGCCAAGGAGACCTCTTGTCCTACAATGAGCAGTTCTTC
clone size: .
V gene: TRBV4-1
D gene: .
J gene: TRBJ2-1

CDR3 protein: CASSLQGGQPQHF
CDR3 DNA: TGTGCCAGCAGTCTGCAGGGAGGTCAGCCCCAGCATTTT
clone size: .
V gene: TRBV6-6
D gene: .
J gene: TRBJ1-5

CDR3 protein: CASSQGGGREEAFF
CDR3 DNA: TGCGCCAGCAGCCAAGGTGGGGGTAGGGAGGAAGCTTTCTTT
clone size: .
V gene: TRBV1
D gene: .
J gene: TRBJ1-1

CDR3 protein: CASRLDRDYGYTF
CDR3 DNA: TGCGCCAGCAGGCTCGACAGGGACTATGGCTACACCTTC
clone size: .
V gene: TRBV5-1
D gene: TRBD1
J gene: TRBJ1-2

CDR3 protein: CASSILGQNEKLFF
CDR3 DNA: TGTGCCAGTAGTATCCTGGGACAAAATGAAAAACTGTTTTTT
clone size: .
V gene: TRBV19
D gene: .
J gene: TRBJ1-4

CDR3 protein: CASSLQGSLNEKLFF
CDR3 DNA: TGTGCCAGCTCACTTCAGGGTAGTCTTAATGAAAAACTGTTTTTT
clone size: .
V gene: TRBV18
D gene: .
J gene: TRBJ1-4

CDR3 protein: CASRGVGTGANVLTF
CDR3 DNA: TGTGCCAGTAGGGGAGTGGGGACTGGGGCCAACGTCCTGACTTTC
clone size: .
V gene: TRBV2
D gene: .
J gene: TRBJ2-6

CDR3 protein: CASSPGTGLNAEAFF
CDR3 DNA: TGTGCCAGCAGCCCCGGGACCGGGTTAAACGCTGAAGCTTTCTTT
clone size: .
V gene: TRBV7-3
D gene: .
J gene: TRBJ1-1

CDR3 protein: CASSERRTAGTQYF
CDR3 DNA: TGTGCCAGCAGTGAACGACGGACTGCAGGGACCCAGTACTTC
clone size: .
V gene: TRBV2
D gene: .
J gene: TRBJ2-5

CDR3 protein: CASRATGGYTF
CDR3 DNA: TGTGCCAGCAGGGCGACAGGTGGCTACACCTTC
clone size: .
V gene: TRBV27
D gene: .
J gene: TRBJ1-2

CDR3 protein: CASSFQREGPYEQYF
CDR3 DNA: TGTGCCAGCAGTTTTCAACGGGAGGGCCCCTACGAGCAGTACTTC
clone size: .
V gene: TRBV28
D gene: TRBD2
J gene: TRBJ2-7

CDR3 protein: CASGLVGRENEQFF
CDR3 DNA: TGTGCTAGTGGTTTGGTAGGGCGGGAGAATGAGCAGTTCTTC
clone size: .
V gene: TRBV12-5
D gene: TRBD2
J gene: TRBJ2-1

CDR3 protein: CASSLLGVGDTEAFF
CDR3 DNA: TGTGCCAGCAGCTTACTCGGGGTTGGGGACACTGAAGCTTTCTTT
clone size: .
V gene: TRBV7-9
D gene: .
J gene: TRBJ1-1

CDR3 protein: CASSSDGSNTGELFF
CDR3 DNA: TGTGCCAGCAGCAGTGACGGGTCGAACACCGGGGAGCTGTTTTTT
clone size: .
V gene: TRBV9
D gene: .
J gene: TRBJ2-2

CDR3 protein: CASSLTYEAFF
CDR3 DNA: TGTGCCAGCAGCCTTACGTACGAAGCTTTCTTT
clone size: few
V gene: TRBV5-8
D gene: .
J gene: TRBJ1-1

CDR3 protein: CASSEALLYEQYF
CDR3 DNA: TGTGCCAGCAGTGAAGCTCTCCTTTACGAGCAGTACTTC
clone size: few
V gene: TRBV2
D gene: .
J gene: TRBJ2-7

CDR3 protein: CASSPPGTSGGEQFF
CDR3 DNA: TGTGCCAGCAGCCCCCCCGGGACTAGCGGGGGAGAGCAGTTCTTC
clone size: .
V gene: TRBV11-2
D gene: TRBD2
J gene: TRBJ2-1

CDR3 protein: CASSFSGDRGNSPLHF
CDR3 DNA: TGCGCCAGCAGCTTTAGCGGGGACAGGGGAAATTCACCCCTCCACTTT
clone size: .
V gene: TRBV5-1
D gene: TRBD1
J gene: TRBJ1-6

CDR3 protein: CASSQDGHRGPETQYF
CDR3 DNA: TGTGCCAGCAGCCAGGACGGTCACAGGGGACCAGAGACCCAGTACTTC
clone size: .
V gene: TRBV4-2
D gene: TRBD1
J gene: TRBJ2-5

CDR3 protein: CASSEKGPPETQYF
CDR3 DNA: TGTGCCAGCAGTGAAAAGGGACCTCCCGAGACCCAGTACTTC
clone size: .
V gene: TRBV6-1
D gene: .
J gene: TRBJ2-5

CDR3 protein: CASSRAPTGGDFYEQYF
CDR3 DNA: TGTGCCAGCAGTAGAGCCCCGACAGGGGGCGATTTCTACGAGCAGTACTTC
clone size: .
V gene: TRBV27
D gene: TRBD1
J gene: TRBJ2-7

CDR3 protein: CASSRKDTGELFF
CDR3 DNA: TGCGCCAGCAGTCGAAAAGATACCGGGGAGCTGTTTTTT
clone size: .
V gene: TRBV5-1
D gene: .
J gene: TRBJ2-2